What follows is one T cell receptor beta chain and its context. As yet, its antigen is unknown. This table comes from immunoSEQ multiplex PCR, and its TCRdb copy is limited to in-frame clones, with some not included. The table records about 96,000 clones, roughly three quarters of them present only once. Germline CDR1 and CDR2: SGHAT and FQNNGV. V was shortened by 0 bases and J by 7 bases, with 19 bases between the two germline ends. CDR3 length: 16 residues. The sample belongs to a study of glioma-infiltrating T cells after dendritic cell vaccination. Study overall: Three intradermal dendritic cell vaccine injections were given every two weeks.

All glioblastoma patients lacked an isocitrate dehydrogenase mutation. Study results and limitations: Higher TCR clonality did not directly relate to longer survival.

The clonotype was recovered from a human donor with glioblastoma. The material was blood, obtained before dendritic cell vaccination. The chain combines TRBV11-2 with TRBJ2-7; D may be TRBD2 (5 bases). The CDR3 DNA reads TGTGCCAGCAGCTTAGATCAAACGAGGGCGGCCATGGAGCAGTACTTC. Its protein product is CASSLDQTRAAMEQYF.